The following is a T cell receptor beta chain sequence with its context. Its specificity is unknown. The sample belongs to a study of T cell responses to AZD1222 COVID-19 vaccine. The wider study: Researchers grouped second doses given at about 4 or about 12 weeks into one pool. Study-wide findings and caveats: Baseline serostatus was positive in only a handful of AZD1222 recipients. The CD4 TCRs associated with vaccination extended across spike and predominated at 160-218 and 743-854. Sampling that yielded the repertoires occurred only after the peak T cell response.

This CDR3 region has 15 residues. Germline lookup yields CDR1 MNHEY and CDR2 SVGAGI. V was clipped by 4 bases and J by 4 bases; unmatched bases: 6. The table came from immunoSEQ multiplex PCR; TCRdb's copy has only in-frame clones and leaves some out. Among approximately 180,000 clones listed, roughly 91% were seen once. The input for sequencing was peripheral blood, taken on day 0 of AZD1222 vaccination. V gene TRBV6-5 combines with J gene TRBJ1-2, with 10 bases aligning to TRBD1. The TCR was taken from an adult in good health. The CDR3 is CASSSTGGMGYGYTF. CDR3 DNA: TGTGCCAGCAGTTCGACAGGGGGCATGGGCTATGGCTACACCTTC.